A single sample is the source of the 19 T cell receptor beta chains below, sequenced in a study of T cell responses to AZD1222 COVID-19 vaccine. TCRdb's copy holds only in-frame clones and misses some; the assay was immunoSEQ multiplex PCR. The sample lists about 120,000 clones; 80% to 90% were seen once. Sequenced here: peripheral blood, sampled on day 0 of MenACWY control vaccination. Receptors originate from an adult in good health.

The chain recombines TRBV28 with TRBJ1-1; a weak D match, TRBD1 (5 bases). Trimming took 4 bases from V and 8 from J, leaving 17 bases between them. CDR3 length equals 14 residues. CDR1 MDHEN and CDR2 SYDVKM come from the germline V gene. The CDR3 protein is CASSSTGPKWEAFF. The CDR3 DNA reads as TGTGCCAGCAGTTCCACAGGCCCCAAGTGGGAAGCTTTCTTT.

The rearrangement uses TRBV18 and TRBJ2-5; D is ambiguous. The germline V and J ends were trimmed by 2 bases and 4 bases, with 8 bases remaining between them. Per germline, CDR1 KGHSH and CDR2 LQKENI. CDR3 length: 13 amino acids. The CDR3 loop reads CASSPVRLETQYF. The DNA of the CDR3 is TGTGCCAGCTCACCAGTTAGGCTAGAGACCCAGTACTTC. The full variable domain, rest sourced from reference TRBV18 and TRBJ2-5, is NAGVMQNPRHLVRRRGQEARLRCSPMKGHSHVYWYRQLPEEGLKFMVYLQKENIIDESGMPKERFSAEFPKEGPSILRIQQVVRGDSAAYFCASSPVRLETQYFGPGTRLLVL.

Comment on this clone: The sample contains more than one DNA sequence encoding this CDR3. The chain joins TRBV28 to TRBJ1-5; possibly TRBD1 for D (5 bases). Germline loops: CDR1 MDHEN, CDR2 SYDVKM. V was pared by 3 bases and J by 7 bases, with 13 bases between. The CDR3 is made up of 14 amino acids. CDR3 region: CASSLGGRNQPQHF. The CDR3 DNA sequence: TGTGCCAGCAGTTTGGGGGGTCGGAACCAGCCCCAGCATTTT.

This clone was observed a few times. The chain recombines TRBV28 with TRBJ2-7; 7 positions agree with TRBD1. The V segment lost 7 bases and the J segment 3 bases; nucleotides outside the gene matches: 3. This CDR3 region has 12 residues. In germline, CDR1 is MDHEN, CDR2 SYDVKM. This chain's CDR3 is CASKGQLYEQYF. CDR3 nucleotides: TGTGCCAGCAAGGGACAGCTCTACGAGCAGTACTTC.

The chain combines TRBV12-3 or TRBV12-4 with TRBJ2-5; the match to TRBD1 covers 8 bases. Unmatched junction bases numbered 2, after V lost 5 bases and J lost 3 bases. The CDR3 has 13 residues. The CDR3 sequence is CASSGQGEETQYF. CDR3 DNA: TGTGCCAGCAGTGGACAGGGAGAAGAGACCCAGTACTTC.

To note about this clone: Additional DNA sequences in this sample encode the identical CDR3. The chain links TRBV3-1 (or the pseudogene TRBV3-2) to TRBJ1-2; perhaps TRBD1 as D (6 bases). The CDR3 is made up of 13 amino acids. Germline CDR1 is LGHDT and CDR2 is YNNKEL (reference sequence). Trimming left V 4 bases short and J 3 bases short, with 9 bases between. DNA of the CDR3: TGTGCCAGCAGCCGTGGACAGCACTATGGCTACACCTTC. Translation: CASSRGQHYGYTF.

The chain has TRBV29-1 and TRBJ1-2, with TRBD1 matching 9 bases. V was pared by 7 bases and J by 5 bases, with 8 bases of the junction left unmatched. Germline loops: CDR1 SQVTM, CDR2 ANQGSEA. The CDR3 runs 13 residues. The DNA of the CDR3 is TGCAGCGGGGGGGACAGGGCATATTATGGCTACACCTTC. The encoded protein is CSGGDRAYYGYTF.

The chain has TRBV5-1 and TRBJ1-1, with a possible D match to TRBD1 (6 bases). The CDR3 totals 13 residues. Germline CDR1 SGHRS, CDR2 YFSETQ. Trimming removed 2 bases at V and 5 bases at J, with 10 bases between. Here the CDR3 DNA reads TGCGCCAGCAGCTTCTCAGGGGAAACTGAAGCTTTCTTT. Amino acid sequence: CASSFSGETEAFF.

The chain couples TRBV19 to TRBJ2-7; 8 nucleotides line up with TRBD2. Per germline, CDR1 LNHDA and CDR2 SQIVND (reference sequence). After removal of 5 bases from V and 3 bases from J, the junction contained 9 bases not matched to a gene. This CDR3 region has 15 residues. CDR3 in DNA: TGTGCCAGTAGTGAGACGACTAGCGTGGTCTACGAGCAGTACTTC. This sequence encodes CASSETTSVVYEQYF.

The chain employs TRBV10-1 and TRBJ1-1, with D possibly being TRBD1 (5 bases). The CDR3 contains 13 residues. Germline CDR1 is WNHNN and CDR2 is SYGVQD (reference sequence). The V end lost 2 bases, the J end lost 3 bases, and 7 bases lay between the germline ends. CDR3 sequence: CASSEVGDTEAFF. Written as DNA, the CDR3 is TGCGCCAGCAGTGAGGTAGGGGACACTGAAGCTTTCTTT.

The chain joins TRBV5-1 to TRBJ2-7; 12 bases fit TRBD1. V lost 5 bases, J lost 7 bases, and 10 bases stayed unmatched. This CDR3 has 15 residues. The germline V gene has CDR1 SGHRS and CDR2 YFSETQ. CDR3 DNA: TGCGCCAGCAGGCGGCCGGGACAGGGGGCGCGGGAGCAGTACTTC. Encoded protein: CASRRPGQGAREQYF.

This chain connects TRBV7-9 to TRBJ2-2; maybe TRBD2 (6 bases). V gave up 5 bases and J gave up 3 bases, with 22 bases separating them. Per germline, CDR1 SEHNR and CDR2 FQNEAQ (reference sequence). The CDR3 has 18 residues. The CDR3 nucleotides read TGTGCCAGCAGCCCGAGTTCGGGTATCGGGAGCTACACCGGGGAGCTGTTTTTT. Translating it yields CASSPSSGIGSYTGELFF.

This chain uses TRBV7-2 with TRBJ1-4, with D uncertain. From germline, CDR1 is SGHTA and CDR2 FQGNSA. This CDR3 is built from 15 residues. V was pared by 1 base and J by 5 bases, with 11 bases between. The CDR3 sequence: CASSLGAGWNEKLFF. DNA of the CDR3: TGTGCCAGCAGCTTAGGTGCGGGTTGGAATGAAAAACTGTTTTTT.

The chain has TRBV7-9 and TRBJ1-2; the D is unclear. Germline V gene sequence: CDR1 SEHNR, CDR2 FQNEAQ (reference sequence). This CDR3 is built from 15 residues. V lost 3 bases to trimming and J lost 2 bases, with 13 bases between them. CDR3 amino acids: CASSFRPSGNYGYTF. In DNA form, the CDR3 reads TGTGCCAGCAGCTTCCGGCCCTCGGGGAACTATGGCTACACCTTC. The variable domain in full, completed from reference TRBV7-9 and TRBJ1-2, reads DTGVSQNPRHKITKRGQNVTFRCDPISEHNRLYWYRQTLGQGPEFLTYFQNEAQLEKSRLLSDRFSAERPKGSFSTLEIQRTEQGDSAMYLCASSFRPSGNYGYTFGSGTRLTVV.

This clone appeared a few times. The V call is TRBV4-1, the J call TRBJ2-7, with TRBD1 identical over 9 bases. The CDR3 is made up of 14 amino acids. Germline V gene lookup returns CDR1 MGHRA and CDR2 YSYEKL. V lost 5 bases and J lost 7; bases outside the gene matches: 9. The CDR3 DNA reads TGCGCCAGCAGCTACCGGACAGGGGATCGGGAGCAGTACTTC. Encoded protein: CASSYRTGDREQYF.

The sample holds one count of this clone. V usage is TRBV4-1 and J usage is TRBJ1-4, with TRBD1 identical over 10 bases. Germline V gives CDR1 MGHRA, CDR2 YSYEKL. V gave up 4 bases and J gave up 5 bases; unmatched junction bases: 1. CDR3 length: 14 residues. The DNA for the CDR3 is TGCGCCAGCAGCCTGGACAGGGGGAATGAAAAACTGTTTTTT. Translated: CASSLDRGNEKLFF.

This chain connects TRBV6-5 to TRBJ1-1; no clear D. This CDR3 has 16 residues. The V gene's germline CDR1 is MNHEY and CDR2 SVGAGI. The germline V and J ends were trimmed by 0 bases and 4 bases, with 15 bases remaining between them. In DNA, the CDR3 is TGTGCCAGCAGTTACTCGAATCGGACTCCCTTCACTGAAGCTTTCTTT. Protein product: CASSYSNRTPFTEAFF.

The V and J genes are TRBV18 and TRBJ2-7; D is unclear. Germline CDR1 and CDR2: KGHSH and LQKENI. V lost 0 bases to trimming and J lost 3 bases, with 21 bases between them. This CDR3 region has 18 residues. The CDR3 protein is CASSPPVFDTDDLYEQYF. In DNA form, the CDR3 reads TGTGCCAGCTCACCACCGGTTTTCGACACCGACGATCTCTACGAGCAGTACTTC.

The rearrangement uses TRBV29-1 and TRBJ2-3; 8 bases align to TRBD1. This CDR3 is built from 14 residues. V lost 5 bases, J lost 3 bases, and 7 bases stayed unmatched. CDR1 and CDR2 (germline): SQVTM, ANQGSEA. CDR3 sequence reads: CSVSQGASTDTQYF. DNA for the CDR3: TGCAGCGTTTCCCAGGGGGCGTCTACAGATACGCAGTATTTT.